Included here is one T cell receptor (beta chain) sequence, with context. Its antigen is as yet unknown. This specimen comes from a study of T cell responses to AZD1222 COVID-19 vaccine. Study observations and caveats: Donors were chiefly white British, with a greater number of females, and clonal diversity was perhaps underestimated.

The method was immunoSEQ multiplex PCR; TCRdb's version includes in-frame clones alone and lacks a portion of them. Found here are 140,000 to 150,000 clones, 75% to 85% of them singletons; the top ten hold about 4%. The sequencing here drew on peripheral blood, taken on day 0 of MenACWY control vaccination. The origin of this receptor is an adult in good health.

Here the CDR3 reads CASSGGTGMNTEAFF. The DNA of the CDR3 is TGTGCCAGCTCAGGGGGGACAGGGATGAACACTGAAGCTTTCTTT. The chain carries TRBV18 and TRBJ1-1, with TRBD1 matching over 9 bases. J was trimmed by 0 bases and V by 5 bases; bases with no gene match: 4. The CDR3 runs to 15 residues. Germline V gene sequence: CDR1 KGHSH, CDR2 LQKENI. The full variable domain, in which reference TRBV18 and TRBJ1-1 provide the parts outside the CDR3, is NAGVMQNPRHLVRRRGQEARLRCSPMKGHSHVYWYRQLPEEGLKFMVYLQKENIIDESGMPKERFSAEFPKEGPSILRIQQVVRGDSAAYFCASSGGTGMNTEAFFGQGTRLTVV.